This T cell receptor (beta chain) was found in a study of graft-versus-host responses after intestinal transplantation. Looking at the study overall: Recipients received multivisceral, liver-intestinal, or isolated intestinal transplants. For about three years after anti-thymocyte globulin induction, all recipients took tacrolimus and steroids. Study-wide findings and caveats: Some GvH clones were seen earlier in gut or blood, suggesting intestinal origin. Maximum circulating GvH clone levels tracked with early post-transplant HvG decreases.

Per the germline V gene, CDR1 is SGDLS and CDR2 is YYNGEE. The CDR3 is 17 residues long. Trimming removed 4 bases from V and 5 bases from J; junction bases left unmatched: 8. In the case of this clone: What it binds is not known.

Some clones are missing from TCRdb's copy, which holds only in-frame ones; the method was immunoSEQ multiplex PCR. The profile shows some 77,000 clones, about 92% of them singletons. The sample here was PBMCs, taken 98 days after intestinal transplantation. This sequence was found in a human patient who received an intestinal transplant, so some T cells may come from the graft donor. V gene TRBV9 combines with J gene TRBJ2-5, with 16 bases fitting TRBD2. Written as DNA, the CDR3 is TGTGCCAGCAGCCCGGGACTAGCGGGGGGGCCGGAGGAGACCCAGTACTTC. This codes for CASSPGLAGGPEETQYF.